The rows below give T cell receptor beta chains drawn from one sample of a study of shared T cell receptors in the human thymus. Repertoires were generated with immunoSEQ multiplex PCR, while TCRdb's copy carries only in-frame clones and drops some. The sample has hundreds of thousands of clones, 70% to 90% seen once; the top ten hold roughly 0.01%. Another study also made use of these data, one on human thymus T cells.

Source material: thymocytes. These TCRs come from a girl under three years old with a congenital heart defect. CDR3s include the opening cysteine and the closing phenylalanine or tryptophan. The order of the fields is V gene, J gene, clone size, D gene, CDR3 DNA, CDR3 protein. A D gene is named only where the DNA matches it firmly. Expanded clones are given a class, and other clones once, few, many or no size at all.

TRBV15	TRBJ2-6	NA	NA	TGTGCCACCAGCAGAGATCTCATGACCCCGGGTACTGGGGCCAACGTCCTGACTTTC	CATSRDLMTPGTGANVLTF
TRBV2	TRBJ1-1	few	NA	TGTGCCAGCAGAGATACCCACAACCAACAGGATATTAGCACTGAAGCTTTCTTT	CASRDTHNQQDISTEAFF
TRBV5-8	TRBJ2-7	NA	NA	TGTGCCAGCAGCTTCCAAGAGGGAGAGCAGTACTTC	CASSFQEGEQYF
TRBV15	TRBJ2-3	NA	NA	TGTGCCACCAGCCCCCCCCCGGCAGATACGCAGTATTTT	CATSPPPADTQYF
TRBV19	TRBJ1-2	once	TRBD1	TGTGCCAGTAGTATTGGGACAGGAGCCAACTATGGCTACACCTTC	CASSIGTGANYGYTF
TRBV5-1	TRBJ1-2	NA	TRBD1	TGCGCCAGCAGCCTAGGACAGGGTGAATTAAACTATGGCTACACCTTC	CASSLGQGELNYGYTF
TRBV11-2	TRBJ1-5	NA	TRBD1	TGTGCCAGCAGCTCCGAACAGGGACAGAATCAGCCCCAGCATTTT	CASSSEQGQNQPQHF
TRBV7-2	TRBJ1-2	NA	NA	TGTGCCAGCAACTCGGGCCGGGGTTGCGGCTACACCTTC	CASNSGRGCGYTF
TRBV5-1	TRBJ1-2	NA	TRBD1	TGCGCCAGCAGCTTGACCGGGACAGAGGACTATGGCTACACCTTC	CASSLTGTEDYGYTF
TRBV2	TRBJ2-7	NA	TRBD1	TGTGCCAGCAATCCACTGGGGGGGACAGGGATTCTCTACGAGCAGTACTTC	CASNPLGGTGILYEQYF
TRBV6-1	TRBJ1-5	NA	NA	TGTGCCACCCAGAATCAGCCCCAGCATTTT	CATQNQPQHF
TRBV7-9	TRBJ2-1	NA	NA	TGTGCCAGCAGCTTAGCTGAGAGCTCCTACAATGAGCAGTTCTTC	CASSLAESSYNEQFF
TRBV15	TRBJ2-3	NA	TRBD2	TGTGCCACCAGCCCAAAGCGGGGGGGCTCAGATACGCAGTATTTT	CATSPKRGGSDTQYF
TRBV9	TRBJ1-2	NA	TRBD1	TGTGCCAGCAGCGCCCAGACAGGGGGCGAGGTCGGTGGCTACACCTTC	CASSAQTGGEVGGYTF
TRBV9	TRBJ1-5	NA	TRBD1	TGTGCCAGCAGCGTAGATGGGACAGGGGTGCAGCCCCAGCATTTT	CASSVDGTGVQPQHF
TRBV12-5	TRBJ2-7	NA	NA	TGTGCTAGTGGTTCCGGCAACAACAGCTCCTACGAGCAGTACTTC	CASGSGNNSSYEQYF
TRBV6-6	TRBJ1-2	NA	NA	TGTGCCAGCAGTTACTCGCCCGGGTTTAACTATGGCTACACCTTC	CASSYSPGFNYGYTF